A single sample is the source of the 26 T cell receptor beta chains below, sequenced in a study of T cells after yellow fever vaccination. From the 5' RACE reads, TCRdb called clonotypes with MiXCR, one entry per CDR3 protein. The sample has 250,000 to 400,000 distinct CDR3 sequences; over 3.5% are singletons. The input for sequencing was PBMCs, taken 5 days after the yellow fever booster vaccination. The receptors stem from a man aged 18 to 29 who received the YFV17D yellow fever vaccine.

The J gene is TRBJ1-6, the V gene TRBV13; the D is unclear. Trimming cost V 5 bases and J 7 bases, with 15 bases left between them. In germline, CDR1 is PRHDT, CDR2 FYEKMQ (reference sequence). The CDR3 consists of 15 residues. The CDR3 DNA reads TGTGCCAGCAGCGTTGGTGGTCAGGAGAATTCACCCCTCCACTTT. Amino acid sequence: CASSVGGQENSPLHF.

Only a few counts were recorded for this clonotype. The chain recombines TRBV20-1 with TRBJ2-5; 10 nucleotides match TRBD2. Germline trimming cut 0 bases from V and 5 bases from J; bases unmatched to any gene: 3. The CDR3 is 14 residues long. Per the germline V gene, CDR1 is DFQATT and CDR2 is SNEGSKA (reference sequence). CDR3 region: CSAREAGLAETQYF. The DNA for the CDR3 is TGCAGTGCTAGAGAGGCGGGACTAGCGGAGACCCAGTACTTC.

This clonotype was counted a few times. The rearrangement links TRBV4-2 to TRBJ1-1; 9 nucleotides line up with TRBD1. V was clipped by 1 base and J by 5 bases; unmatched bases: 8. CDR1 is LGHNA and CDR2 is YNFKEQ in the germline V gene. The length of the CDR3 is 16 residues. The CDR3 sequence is CASSQGHRGLLTEAFF. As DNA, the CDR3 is TGTGCCAGCAGCCAAGGACACAGGGGGCTCTTGACTGAAGCTTTCTTT.

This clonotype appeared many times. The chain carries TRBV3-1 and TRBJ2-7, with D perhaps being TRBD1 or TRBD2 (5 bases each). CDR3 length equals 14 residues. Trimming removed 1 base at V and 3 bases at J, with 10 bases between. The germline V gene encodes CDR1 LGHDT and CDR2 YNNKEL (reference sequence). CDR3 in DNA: TGTGCCAGCAGCCAAGTAATGGGGGACTACGAGCAGTACTTC. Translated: CASSQVMGDYEQYF.

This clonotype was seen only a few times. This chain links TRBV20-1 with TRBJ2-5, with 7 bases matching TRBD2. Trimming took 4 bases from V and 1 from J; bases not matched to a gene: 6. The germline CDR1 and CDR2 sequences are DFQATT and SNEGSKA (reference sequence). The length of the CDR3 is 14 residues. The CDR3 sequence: CSAMGGYGQETQYF. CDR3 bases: TGCAGTGCTATGGGAGGGTACGGCCAAGAGACCCAGTACTTC.

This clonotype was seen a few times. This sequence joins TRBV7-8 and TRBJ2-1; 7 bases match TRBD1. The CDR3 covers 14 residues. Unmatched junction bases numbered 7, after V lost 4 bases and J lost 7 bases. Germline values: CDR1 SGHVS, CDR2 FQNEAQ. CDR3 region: CASSSYRGINEQFF. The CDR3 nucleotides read TGTGCCAGCAGCTCCTACAGGGGAATAAATGAGCAGTTCTTC.

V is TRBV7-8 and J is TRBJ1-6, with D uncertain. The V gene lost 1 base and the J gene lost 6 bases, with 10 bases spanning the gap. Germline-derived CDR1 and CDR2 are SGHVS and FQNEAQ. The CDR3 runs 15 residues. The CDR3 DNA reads TGTGCCAGCAGCTTAGGGGGAGAGGTTAATTCACCCCTCCACTTT. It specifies CASSLGGEVNSPLHF.

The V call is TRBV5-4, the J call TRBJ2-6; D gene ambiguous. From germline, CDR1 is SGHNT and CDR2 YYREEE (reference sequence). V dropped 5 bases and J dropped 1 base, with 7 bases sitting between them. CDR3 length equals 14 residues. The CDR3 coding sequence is TGTGCCAGCAGGCAAATTTCTGGGGCCAACGTCCTGACTTTC. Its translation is CASRQISGANVLTF.

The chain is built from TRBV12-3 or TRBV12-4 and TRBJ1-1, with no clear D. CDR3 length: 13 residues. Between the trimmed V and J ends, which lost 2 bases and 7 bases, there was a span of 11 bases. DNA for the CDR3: TGTGCCAGCAGTTTATCCTGGGCCATTGAAGCTTTCTTT. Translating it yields CASSLSWAIEAFF.

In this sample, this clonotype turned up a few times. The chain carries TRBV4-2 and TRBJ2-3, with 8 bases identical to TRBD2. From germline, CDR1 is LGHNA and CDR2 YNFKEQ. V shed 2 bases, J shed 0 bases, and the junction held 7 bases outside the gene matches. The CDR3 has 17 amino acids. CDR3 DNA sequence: TGTGCCAGCAGCCAACCGATAGCGGGGACGAGCACAGATACGCAGTATTTT. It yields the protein CASSQPIAGTSTDTQYF.

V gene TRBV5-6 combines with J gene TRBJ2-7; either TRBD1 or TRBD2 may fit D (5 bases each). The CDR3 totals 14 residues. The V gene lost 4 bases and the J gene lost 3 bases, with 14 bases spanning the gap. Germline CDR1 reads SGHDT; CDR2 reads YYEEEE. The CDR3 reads CASSGTEKLYEQYV. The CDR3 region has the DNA TGTGCCAGCAGCGGGACGGAGAAGCTCTACGAGCAGTACGTC.

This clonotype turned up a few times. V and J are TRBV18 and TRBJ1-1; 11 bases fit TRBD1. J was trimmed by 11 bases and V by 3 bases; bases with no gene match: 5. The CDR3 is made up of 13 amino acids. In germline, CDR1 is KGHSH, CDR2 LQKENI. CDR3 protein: CASSPGTGGAAFF. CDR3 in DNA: TGTGCCAGCTCACCCGGGACAGGGGGAGCGGCTTTCTTT.

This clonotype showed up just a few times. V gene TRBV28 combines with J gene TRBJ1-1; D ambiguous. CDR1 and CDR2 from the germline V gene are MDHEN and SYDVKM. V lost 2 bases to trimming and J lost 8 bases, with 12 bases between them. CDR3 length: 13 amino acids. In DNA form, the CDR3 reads TGTGCCAGCAGTTTAAATTCCGGGTTCGAAGCTTTCTTT. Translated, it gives CASSLNSGFEAFF. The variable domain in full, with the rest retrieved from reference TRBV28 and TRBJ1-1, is DVKVTQSSRYLVKRTGEKVFLECVQDMDHENMFWYRQDPGLGLRLIYFSYDVKMKEKGDIPEGYSVSREKKERFSLILESASTNQTSMYLCASSLNSGFEAFFGQGTRLTVV.

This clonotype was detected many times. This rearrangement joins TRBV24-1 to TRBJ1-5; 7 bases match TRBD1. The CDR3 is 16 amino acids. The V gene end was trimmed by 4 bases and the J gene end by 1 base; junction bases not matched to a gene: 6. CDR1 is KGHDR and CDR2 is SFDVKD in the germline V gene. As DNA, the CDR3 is TGTGCCACCAGTGAACCGACAGGGATAAGCAATCAGCCCCAGCATTTT. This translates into CATSEPTGISNQPQHF.

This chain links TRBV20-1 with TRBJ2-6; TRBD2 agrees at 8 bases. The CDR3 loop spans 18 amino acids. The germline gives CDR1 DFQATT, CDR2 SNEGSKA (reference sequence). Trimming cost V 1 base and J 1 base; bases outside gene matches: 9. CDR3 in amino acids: CSARVPGGAISGANVLTF. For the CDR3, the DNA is TGCAGTGCTAGAGTACCGGGGGGGGCTATTTCTGGGGCCAACGTCCTGACTTTC.

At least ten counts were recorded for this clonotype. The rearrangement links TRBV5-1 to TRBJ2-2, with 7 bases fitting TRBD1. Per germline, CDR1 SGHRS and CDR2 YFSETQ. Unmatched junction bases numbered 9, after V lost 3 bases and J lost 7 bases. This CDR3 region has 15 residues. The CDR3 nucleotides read TGCGCCAGCAGCTGGGCCCTGAACAGGGGCGGGGAGCTGTTTTTT. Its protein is CASSWALNRGGELFF.

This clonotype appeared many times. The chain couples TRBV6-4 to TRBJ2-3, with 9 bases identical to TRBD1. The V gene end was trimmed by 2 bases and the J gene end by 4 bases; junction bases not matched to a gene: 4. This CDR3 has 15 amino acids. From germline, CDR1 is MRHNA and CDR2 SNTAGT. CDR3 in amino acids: CASSDGTGSADTQYF. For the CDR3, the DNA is TGTGCCAGCAGTGACGGGACAGGGAGCGCAGATACGCAGTATTTT.

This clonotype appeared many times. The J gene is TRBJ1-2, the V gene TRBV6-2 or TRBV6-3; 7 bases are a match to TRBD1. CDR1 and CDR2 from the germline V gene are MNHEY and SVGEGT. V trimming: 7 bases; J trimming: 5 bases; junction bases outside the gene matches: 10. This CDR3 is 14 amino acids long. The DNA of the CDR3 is TGTGCCAGCACCGACAGGGCGATCTTTTATGGCTACACCTTC. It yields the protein CASTDRAIFYGYTF.

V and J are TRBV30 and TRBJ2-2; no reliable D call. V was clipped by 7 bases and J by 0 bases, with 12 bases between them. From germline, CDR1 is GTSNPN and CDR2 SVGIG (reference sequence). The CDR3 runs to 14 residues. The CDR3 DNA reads TGTGCCTTCCGGACGGCCTCGAACACCGGGGAGCTGTTTTTT. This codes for CAFRTASNTGELFF. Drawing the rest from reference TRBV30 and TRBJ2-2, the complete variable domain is SQTIHQWPATLVQPVGSPLSLECTVEGTSNPNLYWYRQAAGRGLQLLFYSVGIGQISSEVPQNLSASRPQDRQFILSSKKLLLSDSGFYLCAFRTASNTGELFFGEGSRLTVL.

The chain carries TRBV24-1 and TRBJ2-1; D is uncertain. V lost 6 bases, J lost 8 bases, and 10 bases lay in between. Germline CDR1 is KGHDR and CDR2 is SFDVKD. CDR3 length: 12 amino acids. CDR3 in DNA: TGTGCCACCAGTTCTTTGTGGGATGAGCAGTTCTTC. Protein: CATSSLWDEQFF.

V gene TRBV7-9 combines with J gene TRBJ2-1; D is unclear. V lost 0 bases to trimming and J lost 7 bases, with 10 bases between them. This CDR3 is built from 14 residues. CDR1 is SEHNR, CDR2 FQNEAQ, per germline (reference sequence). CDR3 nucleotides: TGTGCCAGCAGCTTAGCAGGATTGGGAAATGAGCAGTTCTTC. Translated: CASSLAGLGNEQFF.

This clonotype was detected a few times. The DNA of the CDR3 is TGTGCCAGCAGTGCGACAGGGGGCGGGGGAAACATTCAGTACTTC. Translated, it gives CASSATGGGGNIQYF. The V call is TRBV6-6, the J call TRBJ2-4; 10 bases map to TRBD1. Germline V gives CDR1 MNHNY, CDR2 SVGAGI (reference sequence). V gave up 5 bases and J gave up 6 bases; unmatched junction bases: 7. CDR3 length: 15 amino acids.

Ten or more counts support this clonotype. CDR3 loop: CASSLAGTAYEQYF. Here the CDR3 DNA reads TGCGCCAGCAGCTTGGCCGGGACAGCCTACGAGCAGTACTTC. V usage is TRBV5-1 and J usage is TRBJ2-7; TRBD1 matches at 7 bases. Losses at the gene ends were 0 bases for V and 2 bases for J; bases not matched to a gene: 2. Germline assignment: CDR1 SGHRS and CDR2 YFSETQ. The CDR3 extends over 14 amino acids.

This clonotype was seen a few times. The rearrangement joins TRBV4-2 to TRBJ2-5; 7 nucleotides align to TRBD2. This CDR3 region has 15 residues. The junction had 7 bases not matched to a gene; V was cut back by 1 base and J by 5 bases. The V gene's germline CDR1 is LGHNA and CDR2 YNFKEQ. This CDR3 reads CASSQGGGPSETQYF. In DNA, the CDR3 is TGTGCCAGCAGCCAAGGCGGGGGTCCCTCCGAGACCCAGTACTTC.

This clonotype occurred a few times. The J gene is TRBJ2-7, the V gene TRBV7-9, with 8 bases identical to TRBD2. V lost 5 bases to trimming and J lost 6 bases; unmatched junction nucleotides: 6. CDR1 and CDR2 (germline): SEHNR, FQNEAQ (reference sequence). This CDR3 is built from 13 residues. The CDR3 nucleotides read TGTGCCAGCAGCCGCGGGGGGTCACCCGAGCAGTACGTC. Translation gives CASSRGGSPEQYV.

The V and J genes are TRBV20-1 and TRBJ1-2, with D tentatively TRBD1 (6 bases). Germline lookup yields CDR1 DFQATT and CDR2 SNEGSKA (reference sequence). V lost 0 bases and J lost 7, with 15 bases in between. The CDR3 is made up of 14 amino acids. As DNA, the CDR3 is TGCAGTGCTAGAGATCCTACAGGGCTCTTTGGCTACACCTTC. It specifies CSARDPTGLFGYTF.